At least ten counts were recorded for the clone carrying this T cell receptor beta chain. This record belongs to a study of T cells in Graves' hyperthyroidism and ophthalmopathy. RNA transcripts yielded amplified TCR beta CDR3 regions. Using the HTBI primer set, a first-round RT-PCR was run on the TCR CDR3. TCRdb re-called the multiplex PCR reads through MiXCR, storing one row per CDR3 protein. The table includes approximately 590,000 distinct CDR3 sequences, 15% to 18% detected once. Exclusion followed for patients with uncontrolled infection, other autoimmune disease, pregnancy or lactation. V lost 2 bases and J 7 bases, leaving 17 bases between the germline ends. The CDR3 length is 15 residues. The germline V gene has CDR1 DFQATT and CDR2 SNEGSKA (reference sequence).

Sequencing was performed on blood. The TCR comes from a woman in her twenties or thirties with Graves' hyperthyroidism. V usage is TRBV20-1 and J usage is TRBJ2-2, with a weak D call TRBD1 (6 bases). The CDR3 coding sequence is TGCAGTGCTAGAAGTCCCAGGGGTGATGGCGGGGAGCTGTTTTTT. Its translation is CSARSPRGDGGELFF.